This T cell receptor (beta chain) was sequenced for a study of T cells in localized non-small cell lung cancer. The length of the CDR3 is 17 residues. Trimming pared 4 bases from V and 1 base from J, leaving 18 bases between. The germline V gene encodes CDR1 SGHRS and CDR2 YFSETQ. The repertoire was sequenced with immunoSEQ multiplex PCR; TCRdb's copy has only in-frame clones and lacks some. Of tens of thousands of clones listed, 86% are singletons. The source is a male donor at least 60 years old with stage III squamous cell lung carcinoma. The chain is built from TRBV5-1 and TRBJ1-5; D is perhaps TRBD1 (5 bases). Material: peripheral blood, obtained before any cancer treatment. The DNA of the CDR3 is TGCGCCAGCAGCATTGGTTCAGGGTCGGGGAGCAATCAGCCCCAGCATTTT. This codes for CASSIGSGSGSNQPQHF.